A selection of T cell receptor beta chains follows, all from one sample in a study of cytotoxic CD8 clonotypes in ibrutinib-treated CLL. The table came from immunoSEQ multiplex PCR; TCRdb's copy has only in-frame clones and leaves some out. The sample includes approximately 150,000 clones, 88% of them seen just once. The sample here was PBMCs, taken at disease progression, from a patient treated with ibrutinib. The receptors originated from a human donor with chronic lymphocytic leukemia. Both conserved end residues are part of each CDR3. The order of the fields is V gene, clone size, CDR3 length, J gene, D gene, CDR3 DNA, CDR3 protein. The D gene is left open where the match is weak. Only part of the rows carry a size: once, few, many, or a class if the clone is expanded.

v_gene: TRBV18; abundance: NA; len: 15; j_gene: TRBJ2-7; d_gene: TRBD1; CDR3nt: TGTGCCAGCTCGCAATCCGGGACAGGGACTCGCGAGCAGTACTTC; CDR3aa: CASSQSGTGTREQYF
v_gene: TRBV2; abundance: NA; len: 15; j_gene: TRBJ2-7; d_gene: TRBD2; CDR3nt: TGTGCCAGCATCCCTAGCGGGAGGGCCTGGGGCGAGCAGTACTTC; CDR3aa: CASIPSGRAWGEQYF
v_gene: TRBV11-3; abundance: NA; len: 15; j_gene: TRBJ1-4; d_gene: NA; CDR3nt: TGTGCCAGCAGCTTAGATGCGGGGGGTTATGAAAAACTGTTTTTT; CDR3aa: CASSLDAGGYEKLFF
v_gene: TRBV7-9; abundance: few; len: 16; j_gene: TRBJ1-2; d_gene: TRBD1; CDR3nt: TGTGCCAGCAGCTTAGCGGGAGGTCAGGGGGCGTCCGGCTACACCTTC; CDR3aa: CASSLAGGQGASGYTF
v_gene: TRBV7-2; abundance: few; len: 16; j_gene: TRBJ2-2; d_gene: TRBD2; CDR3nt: TGTGCCAGCCTAAGTAGCGGGAGGGCCGTTCCCGGGGAGCTGTTTTTT; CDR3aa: CASLSSGRAVPGELFF
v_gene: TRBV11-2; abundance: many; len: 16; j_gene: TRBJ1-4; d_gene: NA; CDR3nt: TGTGCCAGCAGCCGTGGCACGGTGGGATATAATGAAAAACTGTTTTTT; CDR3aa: CASSRGTVGYNEKLFF
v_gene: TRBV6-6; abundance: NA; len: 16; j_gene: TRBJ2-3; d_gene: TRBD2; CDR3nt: TGTGCCAGCAGTTTCCCGGGACTAGCGACCGGAGATACGCAGTATTTT; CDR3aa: CASSFPGLATGDTQYF
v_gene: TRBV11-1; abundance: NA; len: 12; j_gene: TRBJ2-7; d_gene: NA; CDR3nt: TGTGCCAGCAGCGGAAGGCATCTCGAGCAGTACTTC; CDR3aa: CASSGRHLEQYF
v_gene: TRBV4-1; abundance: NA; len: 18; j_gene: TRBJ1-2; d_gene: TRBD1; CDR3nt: TGCGCCAGCAGCACAAACCCCTCCTGGGGACAGCGGGGCGAAGGCTACACCTTC; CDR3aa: CASSTNPSWGQRGEGYTF
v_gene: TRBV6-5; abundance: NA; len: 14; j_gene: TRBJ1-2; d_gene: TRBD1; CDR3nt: TGTGCCAGCAGTGCCCCCGGGACAGGGAAAAGGTACACCTTC; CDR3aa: CASSAPGTGKRYTF
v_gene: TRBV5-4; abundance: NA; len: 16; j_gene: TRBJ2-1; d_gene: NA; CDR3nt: TGTGCCAGCAGCTTGGGGGGGGCGTATTCCTACAATGAGCAGTTCTTC; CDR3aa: CASSLGGAYSYNEQFF
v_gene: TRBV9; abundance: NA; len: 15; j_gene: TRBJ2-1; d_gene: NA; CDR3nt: TGTGCCAGCAGCGTAGAGGGACAAGGGGACAATGAGCAGTTCTTC; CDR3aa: CASSVEGQGDNEQFF
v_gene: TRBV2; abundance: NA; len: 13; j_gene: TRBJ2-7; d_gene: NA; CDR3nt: TGTGCCAGCATGAGGGGAGGAGAGATCGAGCAGTACTTC; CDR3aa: CASMRGGEIEQYF
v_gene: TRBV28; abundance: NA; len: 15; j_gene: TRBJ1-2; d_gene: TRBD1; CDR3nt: TGTGCCAGCAGTGCAGACAGGGTGGGCAGGTCTGGCTACACCTTC; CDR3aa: CASSADRVGRSGYTF
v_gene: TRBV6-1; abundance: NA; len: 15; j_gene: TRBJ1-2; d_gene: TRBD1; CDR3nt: TGTGCCAGCAGGGAAGCAGGGGGTTTGGACTATGGCTACACCTTC; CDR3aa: CASREAGGLDYGYTF
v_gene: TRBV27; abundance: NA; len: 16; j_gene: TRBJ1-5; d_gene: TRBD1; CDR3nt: TGTGCCAGCAGTCCCCAAAGGGGGCAAGGCAATCAGCCCCAGCATTTT; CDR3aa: CASSPQRGQGNQPQHF
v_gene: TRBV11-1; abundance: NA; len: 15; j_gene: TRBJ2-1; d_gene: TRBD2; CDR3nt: TGTGCCAGCAGCTTAGTTGCACTAGCGGGATATGAGCAGTTCTTC; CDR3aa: CASSLVALAGYEQFF
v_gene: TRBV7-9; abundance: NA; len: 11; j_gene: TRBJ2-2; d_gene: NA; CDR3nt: TGTGCCAGCAGTCGCAGCTGGGAGCTGTTTTTT; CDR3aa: CASSRSWELFF
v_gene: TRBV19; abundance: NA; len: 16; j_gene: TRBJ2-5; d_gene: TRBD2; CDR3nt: TGTGCCAGTAGTATAGGGGAGGGAGGGGCGGTCGAGACCCAGTACTTC; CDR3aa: CASSIGEGGAVETQYF
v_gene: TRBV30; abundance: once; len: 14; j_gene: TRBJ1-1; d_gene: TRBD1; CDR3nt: TGTGCCTGGAGTCTGGGACAGCTGAACACTGAAGCTTTCTTT; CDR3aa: CAWSLGQLNTEAFF
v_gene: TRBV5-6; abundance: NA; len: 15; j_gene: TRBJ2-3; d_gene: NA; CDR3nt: TGTGCCAGCAGCTTGAGTCGGGACCGCTCGAATACGCAGTATTTT; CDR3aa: CASSLSRDRSNTQYF
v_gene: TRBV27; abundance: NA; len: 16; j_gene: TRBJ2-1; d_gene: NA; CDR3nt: TGTGCCAGCAGACCCGTGGGGTCGGGGTCCTACAATGAGCAGTTCTTC; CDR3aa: CASRPVGSGSYNEQFF
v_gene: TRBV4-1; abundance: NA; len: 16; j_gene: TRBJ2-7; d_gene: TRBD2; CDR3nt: TGCGCCAGCAGCCCCGCCTCTCTAGCGGGAGTCTACGAGCAGTACTTC; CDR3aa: CASSPASLAGVYEQYF
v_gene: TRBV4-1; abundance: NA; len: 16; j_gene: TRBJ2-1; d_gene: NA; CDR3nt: TGCGCCAGCAGCCAAGACCCCGGAAAAGTTTACAATGAGCAGTTCTTC; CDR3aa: CASSQDPGKVYNEQFF
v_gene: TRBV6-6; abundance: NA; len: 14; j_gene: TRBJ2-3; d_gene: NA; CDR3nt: TGTGCCAGCAAGGCTGGACAGTCTTCGGATACGCAGTATTTT; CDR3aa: CASKAGQSSDTQYF
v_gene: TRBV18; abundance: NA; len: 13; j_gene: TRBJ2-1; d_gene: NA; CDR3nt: TGTGCCAGCTCACCACCGGGATACAATGAGCAGTTCTTC; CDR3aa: CASSPPGYNEQFF
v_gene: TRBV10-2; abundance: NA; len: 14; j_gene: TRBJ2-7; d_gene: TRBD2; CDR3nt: TGCGCCAGCTGCCAAGGGACTAGCGGGACCGAGCAGTACTTC; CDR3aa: CASCQGTSGTEQYF
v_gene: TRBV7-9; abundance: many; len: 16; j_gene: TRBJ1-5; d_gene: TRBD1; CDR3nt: TGTGCCAGCAGCTCAACAGGGGGCATGAGCAATCAGCCCCAGCATTTT; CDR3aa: CASSSTGGMSNQPQHF
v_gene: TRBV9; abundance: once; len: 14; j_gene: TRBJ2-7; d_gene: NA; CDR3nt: TGTGCCAGCAGCGTTTCGCAGCGAGCCTACGAGCAGTACTTC; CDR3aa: CASSVSQRAYEQYF
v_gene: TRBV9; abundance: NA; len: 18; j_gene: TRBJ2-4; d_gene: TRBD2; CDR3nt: TGTGCCAGCAGCGTAGCCCCTGGACTAGCGGAGATCAAAAACATTCAGTACTTC; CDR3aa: CASSVAPGLAEIKNIQYF
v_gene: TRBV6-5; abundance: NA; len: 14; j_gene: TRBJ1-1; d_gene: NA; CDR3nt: TGTGCCAGCAGTGCATCCGGACCCCTCACTGAAGCTTTCTTT; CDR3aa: CASSASGPLTEAFF
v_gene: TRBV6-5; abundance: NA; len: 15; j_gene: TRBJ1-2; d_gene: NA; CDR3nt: TGTGCCAGCAGGTCGGGGACATTCACTGCCTATGGCTACACCTTC; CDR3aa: CASRSGTFTAYGYTF
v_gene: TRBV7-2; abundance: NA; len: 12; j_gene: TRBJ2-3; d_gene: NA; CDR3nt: TGTGCCAGCAGTCAAGACTCAAATACGCAGTATTTT; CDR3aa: CASSQDSNTQYF
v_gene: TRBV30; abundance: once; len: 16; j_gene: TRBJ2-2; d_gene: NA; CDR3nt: TGTGCCTGGAGTGTAACTGGGAGAACCCCCACCGGGGAGCTGTTTTTT; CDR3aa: CAWSVTGRTPTGELFF
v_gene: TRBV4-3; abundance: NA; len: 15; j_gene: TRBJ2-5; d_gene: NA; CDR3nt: TGCGCCAGCAGCCAAGATTTATCCCTAGCGCAGACCCAGTACTTC; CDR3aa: CASSQDLSLAQTQYF
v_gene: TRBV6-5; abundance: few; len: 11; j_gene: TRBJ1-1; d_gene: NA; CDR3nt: TGTGCCAGCAGTAGGGAGACTGAAGCTTTCTTT; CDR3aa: CASSRETEAFF
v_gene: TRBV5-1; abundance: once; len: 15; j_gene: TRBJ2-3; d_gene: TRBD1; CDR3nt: TGCGCCAGCAGCTTAAGGACAGGCAGCACAGATACGCAGTATTTT; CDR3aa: CASSLRTGSTDTQYF